These 13 T cell receptor beta chains share one sample of origin, sequenced in a study of blood T cell repertoires in COVID-19. Data came from immunoSEQ multiplex PCR; TCRdb stores just in-frame clones and leaves some out. In the table there are a few hundred thousand clones, approximately 78% of which are singletons. Sequenced material: peripheral blood. These receptors were taken from a woman in her seventies with COVID-19, enrolled during active disease.

The CDR3 region has the DNA TGCGCCAGCAGGTCAGGGGTTGAGGTCAATCAGCCCCAGCATTTT. Protein: CASRSGVEVNQPQHF. The J gene is TRBJ1-5, the V gene TRBV5-1; a possible D gene is TRBD1 (6 bases). Germline V lookup: CDR1 SGHRS, CDR2 YFSETQ. The V end lost 5 bases, the J end lost 3 bases, and 15 bases lay between the germline ends. This CDR3 is 15 amino acids long. Supplemented by reference TRBV5-1 and TRBJ1-5, the full variable domain reads KAGVTQTPRYLIKTRGQQVTLSCSPISGHRSVSWYQQTPGQGLQFLFEYFSETQRNKGNFPGRFSGRQFSNSRSEMNVSTLELGDSALYLCASRSGVEVNQPQHFGDGTRLSIL.

The chain employs TRBV6-6 and TRBJ2-3; tentative D call: TRBD1 (6 bases). Germline-derived CDR1 and CDR2 are MNHNY and SVGAGI (reference sequence). Trimming shortened V by 7 bases and J by 3 bases, and 17 bases separated the two germline ends. This CDR3 comprises 15 residues. Here the CDR3 reads CASTPAQGMTDTQYF. In DNA, the CDR3 is TGTGCCAGCACCCCGGCCCAGGGGATGACAGATACGCAGTATTTT.

This chain connects TRBV5-6 to TRBJ2-2, with TRBD2 matching over 9 bases. Trimming removed 4 bases from V and 2 bases from J; junction bases left unmatched: 9. Germline lookup yields CDR1 SGHDT and CDR2 YYEEEE. This CDR3 contains 17 residues. The CDR3 region has the DNA TGTGCCAGCAGCAATTCACCGGGACTAGCTAACACCGGGGAGCTGTTTTTT. Translated, it gives CASSNSPGLANTGELFF.

The V gene is TRBV7-2, the J gene TRBJ2-1, with D hard to call. From germline, CDR1 is SGHTA and CDR2 FQGNSA. This CDR3 is 15 amino acids long. Deletions cut 3 bases from V and 7 bases from J, with 16 bases between. The CDR3 is CASSFGRVSINEQFF. The CDR3 DNA sequence: TGTGCCAGCAGCTTTGGTCGAGTGTCTATTAATGAGCAGTTCTTC.

The chain uses TRBV7-9 and TRBJ1-5; 7 bases align to TRBD1. Germline assignment: CDR1 SEHNR and CDR2 FQNEAQ (reference sequence). The CDR3 consists of 16 residues. The V gene end was trimmed by 2 bases and the J gene end by 2 bases; junction bases not matched to a gene: 6. The CDR3 sequence is CASSLHYGQGNQPQHF. The CDR3 DNA reads as TGTGCCAGCAGCTTACACTACGGACAGGGCAATCAGCCCCAGCATTTT.

This chain joins TRBV10-3 and TRBJ1-1; a weak D match, TRBD1 (6 bases). In germline, CDR1 is ENHRY, CDR2 SYGVKD. The V gene lost 1 base and the J gene lost 11 bases, with 8 bases spanning the gap. This CDR3 is 11 amino acids long. This CDR3 reads CAISEWGGAFF. CDR3 bases: TGTGCCATCAGTGAGTGGGGGGGCGCTTTCTTT.

V usage is TRBV24-1 and J usage is TRBJ1-3; 10 bases match TRBD1. There are 17 residues in the CDR3. The germline V gene encodes CDR1 KGHDR and CDR2 SFDVKD. The V segment lost 7 bases and the J segment 5 bases; nucleotides outside the gene matches: 13. Written as DNA, the CDR3 is TGTGCCACCAGGGGGACAGGGGAAATTAAAGTTCGAAACACCATATATTTT. It translates to CATRGTGEIKVRNTIYF.

The chain has TRBV28 and TRBJ2-7; maybe TRBD1 (7 bases). V lost 4 bases and J 3 bases, leaving 19 bases between the germline ends. Per the germline V gene, CDR1 is MDHEN and CDR2 is SYDVKM. The CDR3 consists of 16 residues. The CDR3 region has the DNA TGTGCCAGCAGTTCAGGGGGGACGAACCCTTTCTACGAGCAGTACTTC. Translated, it gives CASSSGGTNPFYEQYF.

The chain combines TRBV27 with TRBJ1-5; the D gene is possibly TRBD1 (6 bases). Looked up from germline, CDR1 is MNHEY and CDR2 is SMNVEV (reference sequence). Trimming shortened V by 3 bases and J by 7 bases, and 10 bases separated the two germline ends. The CDR3 covers 13 residues. DNA of the CDR3: TGTGCCAGCAGTTTGGGGGCAGGGCAGCCCCAGCATTTT. Residues: CASSLGAGQPQHF.

The V and J genes are TRBV28 and TRBJ2-3; 12 bases match TRBD2. The V segment lost 2 bases and the J segment 4 bases; nucleotides outside the gene matches: 7. CDR3 size: 17 residues. The germline V gene has CDR1 MDHEN and CDR2 SYDVKM. CDR3 residues: CASSLVGLAGLADTQYF. DNA of the CDR3: TGTGCCAGCAGTTTAGTAGGACTAGCGGGATTGGCAGATACGCAGTATTTT.

V usage is TRBV20-1 and J usage is TRBJ2-1, with TRBD2 identical over 10 bases. This CDR3 contains 15 residues. Unmatched junction bases numbered 10, after V lost 6 bases and J lost 5 bases. Germline V gene data show CDR1 as DFQATT and CDR2 as SNEGSKA (reference sequence). Here the CDR3 DNA reads TGCAGTGCCAGTCAGCCTAGCGGGGGAGACAATGAGCAGTTCTTC. Amino acids: CSASQPSGGDNEQFF.

This clone was detected only once. Additional DNA sequences in this sample encode the identical CDR3. V gene TRBV11-3 combines with J gene TRBJ2-2; a weak D match, TRBD2 (6 bases). With 1 base removed from V and 2 bases from J, the gap between germline ends came to 8 bases. This CDR3 spans 15 amino acids. Germline CDR1 SGHNT, CDR2 YENEEA. The CDR3 loop reads CASSLGGVNTGELFF. The CDR3 coding sequence is TGTGCCAGCAGCTTAGGGGGGGTAAACACCGGGGAGCTGTTTTTT.

The chain recombines TRBV7-2 with TRBJ1-2; tentatively, D is TRBD1 (5 bases). Per germline, CDR1 SGHTA and CDR2 FQGNSA. V dropped 5 bases and J dropped 2 bases, with 9 bases sitting between them. CDR3 length: 13 amino acids. Here the CDR3 reads CASSATVNYGYTF. The DNA of the CDR3 is TGTGCCAGCAGCGCGACAGTAAACTATGGCTACACCTTC.